This TCR beta chain was profiled in a study of blood T cell repertoires in COVID-19. The overall study: The United States, Italy and Spain supplied acute and convalescent COVID-19 samples. Nucleic acid was either cDNA or gDNA, and it came from T cells, B-cell-depleted T cells, or PBMCs.

How the authors handled the data: Scientists estimated how many nucleated cells there were by amplifying reference gene primers. Sequencing was performed with immunoSEQ multiplex PCR; in TCRdb, only in-frame clones are kept and a portion is missing. V, J and clone size reflect that table, while D and trimming were determined from the DNA. The sample includes 270,000 or so clones, about 85% seen only once; the top ten take 10% to 15%. The TCR was taken from a human donor in a cohort sampled during active COVID-19. The sequenced material came from peripheral blood.

The CDR3 DNA reads TGTGCCTGGAGTGTAGGGGTAAATTCGGACAATGAGCAGTTCTTC. Its protein product is CAWSVGVNSDNEQFF. The gene calls are TRBV30 and TRBJ2-1, with D possibly matching TRBD1 (5 bases). Between the trimmed V and J ends, which lost 0 bases and 5 bases, there was a span of 14 bases. CDR1 is GTSNPN, CDR2 SVGIG, per germline (reference sequence). This CDR3 is built from 15 residues. The variable domain in full, completed from reference TRBV30 and TRBJ2-1, reads SQTIHQWPATLVQPVGSPLSLECTVEGTSNPNLYWYRQAAGRGLQLLFYSVGIGQISSEVPQNLSASRPQDRQFILSSKKLLLSDSGFYLCAWSVGVNSDNEQFFGPGTRLTVL.